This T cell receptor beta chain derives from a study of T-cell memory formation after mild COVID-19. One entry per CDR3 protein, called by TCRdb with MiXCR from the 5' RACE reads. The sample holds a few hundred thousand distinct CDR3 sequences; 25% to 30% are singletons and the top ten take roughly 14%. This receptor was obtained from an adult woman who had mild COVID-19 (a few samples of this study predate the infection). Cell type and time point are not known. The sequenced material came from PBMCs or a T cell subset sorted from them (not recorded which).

In DNA form, the CDR3 reads TGTGCCAGCAGCTATGGTCTACCTCAGGGCGTCCCCTACGAGCAGTACTTC. It yields the protein CASSYGLPQGVPYEQYF. The chain carries TRBV3-1 and TRBJ2-7; D might be TRBD1 (5 bases). Germline V gene lookup returns CDR1 LGHDT and CDR2 YNNKEL (reference sequence). Between the trimmed V and J ends, which lost 5 bases and 2 bases, there was a span of 22 bases. This CDR3 spans 17 amino acids.